This TCR beta chain stems from a study of beta chain features in type 1 diabetes. Study-wide results and limits: For Type 1 diabetes patients, all four CD4+ subsets carried TCRB CDR3s that were moderately but significantly shorter.

V trimming: 6 bases; J trimming: 2 bases; junction bases outside the gene matches: 5. Germline loops: CDR1 MNHNS, CDR2 SASEGT. The CDR3 has 15 amino acids. There are a few counts of this clone. Its antigen is as yet unknown. Every bit of the isolated RNA underwent reverse transcription, so sequencing read expressed TCRB transcripts. The protocol was immunoSEQ multiplex PCR, while the TCRdb copy is restricted to in-frame clones and leaves out a portion. The sample yields a few hundred thousand clones, about 24% seen once. Purity exceeding 95% was reached by all sorted populations. The receptor comes from a woman in her thirties with type 1 diabetes. Sequencing was done on a sample of naive CD4+ T cells from blood. This sequence joins TRBV6-1 and TRBJ2-1; 9 bases match TRBD2. CDR3 amino acids: CASSETSGTYNEQFF. The CDR3 DNA is TGTGCCAGCAGCGAGACTAGCGGAACCTACAATGAGCAGTTCTTC.